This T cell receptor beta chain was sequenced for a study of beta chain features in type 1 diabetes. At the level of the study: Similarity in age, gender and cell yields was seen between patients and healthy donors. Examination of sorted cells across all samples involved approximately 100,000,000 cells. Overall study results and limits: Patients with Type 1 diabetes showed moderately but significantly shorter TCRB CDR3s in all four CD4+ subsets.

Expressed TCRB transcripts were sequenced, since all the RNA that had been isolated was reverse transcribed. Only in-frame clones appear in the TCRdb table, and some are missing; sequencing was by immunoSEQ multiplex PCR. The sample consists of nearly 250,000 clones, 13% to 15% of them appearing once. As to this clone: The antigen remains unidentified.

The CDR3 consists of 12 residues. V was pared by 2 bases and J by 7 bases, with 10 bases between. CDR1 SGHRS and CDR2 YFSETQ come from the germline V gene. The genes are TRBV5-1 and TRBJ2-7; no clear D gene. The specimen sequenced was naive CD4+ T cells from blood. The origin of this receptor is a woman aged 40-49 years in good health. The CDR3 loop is CASSLMVEEQYF. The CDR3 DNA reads TGCGCCAGCAGCTTAATGGTCGAGGAGCAGTACTTC.